The present T cell receptor (beta chain) was sequenced within a study of blood T cell repertoires in COVID-19. Study at large: From T cells, B-cell-depleted T cells, or PBMCs came the material, which was cDNA or gDNA.

In the original workflow: From reference gene primer amplification, estimates of nucleated cell counts were derived. Data came from immunoSEQ multiplex PCR; TCRdb stores just in-frame clones and leaves some out. The DNA gave D and trimming, while V, J and clone size come from that table. Among 200,000 to 300,000 clones listed, around 83% were seen once. The CDR3 has 16 amino acids. CDR1 and CDR2 (germline): DFQATT, SNEGSKA (reference sequence). Trimming removed 3 bases from V and 1 base from J; junction bases left unmatched: 8. This TCR came from a man aged 35 to 55 who had recovered from COVID-19. The sample consisted of peripheral blood. V gene TRBV20-1 combines with J gene TRBJ1-5, with TRBD1 matching 8 bases. This chain's CDR3 is CSASTGGFWSNQPQHF. In DNA form, the CDR3 reads TGCAGTGCTAGTACAGGGGGTTTCTGGAGCAATCAGCCCCAGCATTTT.